Listed below are T cell receptor beta chains from one sample, sequenced in a study of identifying expanded T cells in peripheral blood. Clones were sequenced by immunoSEQ multiplex PCR, and TCRdb holds only the in-frame ones, with some missing. Here the sample spans approximately 100,000 clones, approximately 90% being singletons. What was sequenced was blood. The origin of the receptors is a person aged 18 to 75 in good health. The CDR3 runs from the conserved cysteine through the conserved F or W. The order of the fields is J gene, V gene, D gene, clone size, CDR3 protein, CDR3 DNA. The D gene is left open where the match is weak. Rows give clone size only sometimes, using once, few, many, or a class for an expanded clone.

TRBJ2-1	TRBV19	NA	NA	CASRFGGEWYNEQFF	TGTGCCAGTCGCTTCGGGGGCGAATGGTACAATGAGCAGTTCTTC
TRBJ2-7	TRBV5-5	NA	NA	CASSFRGTSYEQYF	TGTGCCAGCAGCTTCCGAGGGACGTCCTACGAGCAGTACTTC
TRBJ2-2	TRBV6-1	NA	NA	CAISALAGELFF	TGTGCCATCTCAGCCCTAGCGGGGGAGCTGTTTTTT
TRBJ1-3	TRBV30	NA	NA	CAWSVVAGNTIYF	TGTGCCTGGAGTGTAGTCGCCGGAAACACCATATATTTT
TRBJ1-3	TRBV6-1	NA	NA	CASSLDRSSGNTIYF	TGTGCCAGCAGTCTTGACCGCTCCTCTGGAAACACCATATATTTT
TRBJ1-1	TRBV5-5	NA	NA	CASSRRGGDATEAFF	TGTGCCAGCAGCAGGAGGGGAGGGGATGCCACTGAAGCTTTCTTT
TRBJ1-2	TRBV6-6	NA	once	CASSYPQEQGNYGYTF	TGTGCCAGCAGTTACCCCCAAGAACAGGGTAACTATGGCTACACCTTC
TRBJ2-3	TRBV30	TRBD2	NA	CAWRLAGGYTDTQYF	TGTGCCTGGAGGCTAGCGGGGGGCTACACAGATACGCAGTATTTT
TRBJ1-2	TRBV6-5	NA	NA	CASSASLYGYTF	TGTGCCAGCAGTGCCTCCCTCTATGGCTACACCTTC
TRBJ1-3	TRBV11-2	NA	NA	CASSLDRHSGNTIYF	TGTGCCAGCAGCTTAGACAGGCACTCTGGAAACACCATATATTTT
TRBJ1-2	TRBV27	NA	NA	CASSLSIRGVNYGYTF	TGTGCCAGCAGTTTAAGTATCCGGGGGGTTAACTATGGCTACACCTTC
TRBJ2-1	TRBV9	NA	NA	CASSVNLGSQDHEQFF	TGTGCCAGCAGCGTAAACCTGGGGTCCCAAGACCATGAGCAGTTCTTC
TRBJ2-3	TRBV7-9	TRBD1	NA	CASSLNRRTGAADTQYF	TGTGCCAGCAGCTTAAACCGGAGGACAGGGGCGGCAGATACGCAGTATTTT
TRBJ2-3	TRBV5-1	NA	NA	CASSINAGTDTQYF	TGCGCCAGCAGCATAAATGCTGGTACAGATACGCAGTATTTT
TRBJ2-4	TRBV11-2	NA	NA	CASSLVARAKVDF	TGTGCCAGCAGCTTAGTGGCCAGGGCTAAGGTGGACTTC
TRBJ2-7	TRBV7-7	NA	NA	CASSLGRSYEQYF	TGTGCCAGCAGCTTAGGGCGTAGCTACGAGCAGTACTTC
TRBJ2-1	TRBV28	NA	NA	CASSLTKDEQFF	TGTGCCAGCAGTTTAACGAAGGATGAGCAGTTCTTC
TRBJ1-3	TRBV19	TRBD1	NA	CASSPGDSSGNTIYF	TGTGCCAGTAGTCCCGGGGACAGCTCTGGAAACACCATATATTTT
TRBJ2-1	TRBV7-3	TRBD1	NA	CASSLVGRGSLNEQFF	TGTGCCAGCAGCTTGGTCGGCAGGGGGTCGTTGAATGAGCAGTTCTTC
TRBJ2-1	TRBV18	TRBD2	NA	CASSSLAGGSYNEQFF	TGTGCCAGCTCATCCCTAGCGGGCGGCTCCTACAATGAGCAGTTCTTC
TRBJ2-7	TRBV14	NA	NA	CASSGTFYEQYF	TGTGCCAGCAGCGGGACATTCTACGAGCAGTACTTC
TRBJ2-4	TRBV18	NA	NA	CASSLGRKGGIQYF	TGTGCCAGCTCACTCGGACGGAAAGGCGGCATTCAGTACTTC
TRBJ2-7	TRBV28	NA	NA	CASTGGGTYEQYF	TGTGCCAGCACCGGAGGTGGTACCTACGAGCAGTACTTC
TRBJ2-7	TRBV6-6	NA	few	CASRPRTTSHYEQYF	TGTGCCAGCAGGCCGCGGACAACTTCTCACTACGAGCAGTACTTC
TRBJ2-5	TRBV7-7	NA	NA	CASSLTVLGETQYF	TGTGCCAGCAGCTTAACAGTGTTAGGAGAGACCCAGTACTTC
TRBJ1-1	TRBV7-8	NA	once	CASSARGRTEAFF	TGTGCCAGCAGCGCCCGGGGGAGAACTGAAGCTTTCTTT
TRBJ2-2	TRBV27	NA	NA	CASSSYGELFF	TGTGCCAGCAGTTCGTACGGGGAGCTGTTTTTT
TRBJ2-7	TRBV7-9	TRBD2	NA	CASSYLGTSGGYEQYF	TGTGCCAGCAGTTACCTTGGGACTAGCGGGGGCTACGAGCAGTACTTC
TRBJ2-1	TRBV11-2	TRBD1	once	CASSLDRGNEQFF	TGTGCCAGCAGTTTGGACAGGGGTAATGAGCAGTTCTTC
TRBJ1-1	TRBV5-1	NA	NA	CASSAEPGMNTEAFF	TGCGCCAGCAGCGCCGAGCCAGGGATGAACACTGAAGCTTTCTTT
TRBJ1-2	TRBV19	TRBD1	NA	CASSIEGTVFTYYGYTF	TGTGCCAGTAGTATAGAAGGGACAGTTTTTACCTACTATGGCTACACCTTC
TRBJ2-3	TRBV29-1	NA	NA	CSVERGVDDTQYF	TGCAGCGTTGAGCGTGGGGTCGATGATACGCAGTATTTT
TRBJ1-1	TRBV6-5	TRBD1	NA	CASSSFRQGNTEAFF	TGTGCCAGCAGTTCGTTTCGACAGGGGAACACTGAAGCTTTCTTT
TRBJ2-5	TRBV27	NA	NA	CASTRGTGRWGRETQYF	TGTGCCAGCACTCGAGGAACAGGGAGGTGGGGACGGGAGACCCAGTACTTC
TRBJ1-2	TRBV19	TRBD1	NA	CASSTKRTGGMRYGYTF	TGTGCCAGTAGTACAAAACGGACAGGGGGTATGAGGTATGGCTACACCTTC
TRBJ2-7	TRBV19	TRBD1	few	CASSSQGAYEQYF	TGTGCCAGTAGTTCCCAGGGGGCGTACGAGCAGTACTTC
TRBJ2-1	TRBV6-4	TRBD2	NA	CASIGIGREDTYNEQFF	TGTGCCAGCATAGGGATCGGGCGGGAGGACACCTACAATGAGCAGTTCTTC
TRBJ1-4	TRBV2	TRBD1	NA	CASSDHTGANEKLFF	TGTGCCAGCAGTGATCACACAGGGGCTAATGAAAAACTGTTTTTT
TRBJ2-5	TRBV4-1	TRBD1	many	CASSRSSGQGTETQYF	TGCGCCAGCAGCCGATCTTCCGGACAGGGAACAGAGACCCAGTACTTC
TRBJ2-2	TRBV10-3	TRBD1	few	CAISGGQGPGELFF	TGTGCCATCAGTGGGGGACAGGGGCCCGGGGAGCTGTTTTTT
TRBJ2-1	TRBV11-3	NA	NA	CASSLIHDEQFF	TGTGCCAGCAGCTTAATCCACGATGAGCAGTTCTTC
TRBJ2-7	TRBV7-2	TRBD2	NA	CASSPSSGSFEQYF	TGTGCCAGCAGCCCAAGTAGCGGGAGTTTCGAGCAGTACTTC
TRBJ1-2	TRBV19	NA	once	CATWGGNGYTF	TGTGCCACCTGGGGAGGGAATGGCTACACCTTC
TRBJ2-1	TRBV6-1	NA	NA	CAGQTDYNEQFF	TGTGCCGGCCAGACAGATTACAATGAGCAGTTCTTC
TRBJ2-3	TRBV9	TRBD1	NA	CASSVAGGTGGLTDTQYF	TGTGCCAGCAGCGTAGCTGGCGGGACAGGGGGCCTCACAGATACGCAGTATTTT